This TCR beta chain was found in a study of cytomegalovirus exposure and HLA in healthy donors. Primers for the PCR totalled 60 Vbeta and 13 Jbeta. Libraries were prepared by immunoSEQ multiplex PCR; TCRdb keeps only in-frame clonotypes and omits some of them. The repertoire holds some 200,000 clones, approximately 70% seen once, with 2.6% in the top ten. Healthy people donating bone marrow made up the donors. The CDR3 sequence is 13 residues long. V was pared by 3 bases and J by 7 bases, with 3 bases of the junction left unmatched. The germline CDR1 and CDR2 sequences are KGHSH and LQKENI. The receptor was isolated from a man in his forties in good health and CMV-seropositive. The sample taken for sequencing was PBMCs. The chain employs TRBV18 and TRBJ2-1; 7 bases agree with TRBD1. The CDR3 DNA reads as TGTGCCAGCTCACCGACAGGGTGGAATGAGCAGTTCTTC. Residues: CASSPTGWNEQFF.